The clone carrying this T cell receptor (beta chain) has only one observation. The antigen is unknown. The sample comes from a study of T cell responses to AZD1222 COVID-19 vaccine. CDR1 and CDR2 (germline): MGHRA, YSYEKL. The CDR3 is 16 amino acids. V was pared by 0 bases and J by 3 bases, with 12 bases between. Pooled in the analysis were second doses at about 4 or about 12 weeks. The study, taken as a whole, reports: Spike-specific TCR breadth rose after two AZD1222 doses, and depth rose as well. Recipients of AZD1222 seropositive at baseline numbered only 5 to 7. The donors showed a predominance of white British ancestry and of females, with possible underestimation of clonal diversity.

Produced via immunoSEQ multiplex PCR; TCRdb's table is partial and in-frame only. The data show almost 70,000 clones, with about four fifths seen just once and about 14% held by the top ten. Sample: peripheral blood, taken 28 days after the second AZD1222 dose. The receptor was isolated from an adult who received the AZD1222 COVID-19 vaccine. V gene TRBV4-1 combines with J gene TRBJ1-5, with D tentatively TRBD1 (5 bases). CDR3: CASSQERQGYNQPQHF. The CDR3 nucleotides are TGCGCCAGCAGCCAAGAGCGGCAGGGTTACAATCAGCCCCAGCATTTT.